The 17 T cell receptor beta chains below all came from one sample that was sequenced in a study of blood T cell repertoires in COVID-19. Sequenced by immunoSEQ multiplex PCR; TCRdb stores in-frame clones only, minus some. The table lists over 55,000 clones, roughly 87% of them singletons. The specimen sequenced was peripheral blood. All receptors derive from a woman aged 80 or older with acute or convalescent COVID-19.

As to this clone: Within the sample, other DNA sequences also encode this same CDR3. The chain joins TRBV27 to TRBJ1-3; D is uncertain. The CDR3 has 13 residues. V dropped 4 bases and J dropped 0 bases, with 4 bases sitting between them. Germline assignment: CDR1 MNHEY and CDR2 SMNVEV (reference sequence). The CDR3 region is CASSSNSGNTIYF. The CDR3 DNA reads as TGTGCCAGCAGTTCTAACTCTGGAAACACCATATATTTT.

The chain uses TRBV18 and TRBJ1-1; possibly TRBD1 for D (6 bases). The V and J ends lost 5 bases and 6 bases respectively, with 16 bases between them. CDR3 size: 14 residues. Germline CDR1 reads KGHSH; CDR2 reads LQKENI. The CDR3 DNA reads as TGTGCCAGCTCATCCAAAGCGGGGGCGGCTGAAGCTTTCTTT. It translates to CASSSKAGAAEAFF.

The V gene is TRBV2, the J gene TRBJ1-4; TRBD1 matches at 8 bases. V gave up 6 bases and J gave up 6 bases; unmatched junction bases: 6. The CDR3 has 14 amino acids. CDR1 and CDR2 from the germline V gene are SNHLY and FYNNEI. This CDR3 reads CASRITGQDEKLFF. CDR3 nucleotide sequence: TGTGCCAGCAGGATCACGGGACAGGATGAAAAACTGTTTTTT.

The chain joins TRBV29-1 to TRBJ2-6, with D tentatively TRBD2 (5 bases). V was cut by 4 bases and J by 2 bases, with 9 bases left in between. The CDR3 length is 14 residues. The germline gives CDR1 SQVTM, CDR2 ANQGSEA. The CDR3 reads CSVATGAGANVLTF. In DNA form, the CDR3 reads TGCAGCGTTGCAACCGGGGCTGGGGCCAACGTCCTGACTTTC.

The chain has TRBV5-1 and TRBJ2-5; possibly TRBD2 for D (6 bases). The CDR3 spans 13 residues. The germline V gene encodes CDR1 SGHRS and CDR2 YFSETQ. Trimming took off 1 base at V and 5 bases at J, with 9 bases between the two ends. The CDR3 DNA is TGCGCCAGCAGCTTGAGCGGGCCGGAGACCCAGTACTTC. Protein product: CASSLSGPETQYF.

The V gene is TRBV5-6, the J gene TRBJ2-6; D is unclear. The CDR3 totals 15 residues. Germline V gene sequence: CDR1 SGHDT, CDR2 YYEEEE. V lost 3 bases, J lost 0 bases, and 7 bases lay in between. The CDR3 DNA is TGTGCCAGCAGCTCCTATGGCTCTGGGGCCAACGTCCTGACTTTC. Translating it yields CASSSYGSGANVLTF.

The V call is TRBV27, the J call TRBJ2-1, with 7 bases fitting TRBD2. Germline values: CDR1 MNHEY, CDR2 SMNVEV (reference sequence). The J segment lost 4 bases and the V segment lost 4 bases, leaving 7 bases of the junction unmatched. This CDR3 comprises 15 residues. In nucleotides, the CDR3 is TGTGCCAGCAGTTCCCCTTCGGGAGGATACAATGAGCAGTTCTTC. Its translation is CASSSPSGGYNEQFF.

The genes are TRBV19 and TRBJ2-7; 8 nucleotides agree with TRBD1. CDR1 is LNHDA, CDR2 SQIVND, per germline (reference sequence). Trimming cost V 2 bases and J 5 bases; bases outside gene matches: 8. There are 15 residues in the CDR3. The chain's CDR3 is CASSIWQGARDEQYF. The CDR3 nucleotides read TGTGCCAGTAGTATATGGCAGGGGGCACGCGACGAGCAGTACTTC.

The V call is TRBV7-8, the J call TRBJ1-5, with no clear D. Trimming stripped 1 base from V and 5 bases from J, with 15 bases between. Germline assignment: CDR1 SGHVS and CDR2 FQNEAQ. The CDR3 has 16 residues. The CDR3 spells CASSLDGPSGHQPQHF. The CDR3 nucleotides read TGTGCCAGCAGCTTAGATGGGCCCTCTGGTCATCAGCCCCAGCATTTT.

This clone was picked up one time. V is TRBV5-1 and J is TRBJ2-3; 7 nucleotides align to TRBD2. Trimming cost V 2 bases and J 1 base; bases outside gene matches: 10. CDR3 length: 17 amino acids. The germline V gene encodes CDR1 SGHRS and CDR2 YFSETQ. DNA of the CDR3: TGCGCCAGCAGCTTTAAGGTGCGGCTAGCGGGCACAGATACGCAGTATTTT. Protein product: CASSFKVRLAGTDTQYF.

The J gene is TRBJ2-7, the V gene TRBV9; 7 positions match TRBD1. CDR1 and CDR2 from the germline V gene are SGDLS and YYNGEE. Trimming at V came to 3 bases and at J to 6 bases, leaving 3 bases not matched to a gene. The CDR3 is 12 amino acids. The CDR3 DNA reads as TGTGCCAGCAGCGCGACAGGGCTCGAGCAGTACTTC. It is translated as CASSATGLEQYF.

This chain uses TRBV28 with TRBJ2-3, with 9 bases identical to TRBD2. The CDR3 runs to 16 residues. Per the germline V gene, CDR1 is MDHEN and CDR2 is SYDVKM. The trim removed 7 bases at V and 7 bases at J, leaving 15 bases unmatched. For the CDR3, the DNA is TGTGCCAGCACCCCCATTCAAGGGACTAGCTCATATACGCAGTATTTT. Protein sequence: CASTPIQGTSSYTQYF.

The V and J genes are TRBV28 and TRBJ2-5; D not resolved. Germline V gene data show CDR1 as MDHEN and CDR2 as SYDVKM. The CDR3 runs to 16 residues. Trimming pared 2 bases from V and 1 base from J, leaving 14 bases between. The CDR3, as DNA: TGTGCCAGCAGTTTACCACTCCTGCCCTTCCAAGAGACCCAGTACTTC. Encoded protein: CASSLPLLPFQETQYF.

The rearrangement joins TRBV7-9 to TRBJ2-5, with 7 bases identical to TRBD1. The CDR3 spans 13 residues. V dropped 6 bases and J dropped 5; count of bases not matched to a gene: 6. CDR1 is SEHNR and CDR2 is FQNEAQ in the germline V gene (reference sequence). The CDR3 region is CASSPGQRETQYF. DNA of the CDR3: TGTGCCAGCAGTCCGGGACAGCGGGAGACCCAGTACTTC.

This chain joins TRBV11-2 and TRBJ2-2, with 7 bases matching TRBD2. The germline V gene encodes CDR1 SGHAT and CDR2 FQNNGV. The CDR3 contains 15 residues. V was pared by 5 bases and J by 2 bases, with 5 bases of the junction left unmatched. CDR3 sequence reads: CASSALAVNTGELFF. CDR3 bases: TGTGCCAGCAGCGCTCTAGCGGTTAACACCGGGGAGCTGTTTTTT.

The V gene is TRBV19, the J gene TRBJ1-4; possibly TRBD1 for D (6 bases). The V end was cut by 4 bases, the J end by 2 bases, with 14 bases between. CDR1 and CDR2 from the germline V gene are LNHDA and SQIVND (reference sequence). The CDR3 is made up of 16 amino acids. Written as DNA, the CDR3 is TGTGCCAGTAGTAGGCAGTCGAGGGGGACTAATGAAAAACTGTTTTTT. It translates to CASSRQSRGTNEKLFF.

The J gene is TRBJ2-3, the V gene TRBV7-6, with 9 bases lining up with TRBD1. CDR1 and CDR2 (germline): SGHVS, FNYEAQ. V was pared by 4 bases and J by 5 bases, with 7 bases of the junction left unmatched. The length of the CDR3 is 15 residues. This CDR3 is CASSSPGQGIDTQYF. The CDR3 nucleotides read TGTGCCAGCAGCTCTCCGGGACAGGGAATAGATACGCAGTATTTT.